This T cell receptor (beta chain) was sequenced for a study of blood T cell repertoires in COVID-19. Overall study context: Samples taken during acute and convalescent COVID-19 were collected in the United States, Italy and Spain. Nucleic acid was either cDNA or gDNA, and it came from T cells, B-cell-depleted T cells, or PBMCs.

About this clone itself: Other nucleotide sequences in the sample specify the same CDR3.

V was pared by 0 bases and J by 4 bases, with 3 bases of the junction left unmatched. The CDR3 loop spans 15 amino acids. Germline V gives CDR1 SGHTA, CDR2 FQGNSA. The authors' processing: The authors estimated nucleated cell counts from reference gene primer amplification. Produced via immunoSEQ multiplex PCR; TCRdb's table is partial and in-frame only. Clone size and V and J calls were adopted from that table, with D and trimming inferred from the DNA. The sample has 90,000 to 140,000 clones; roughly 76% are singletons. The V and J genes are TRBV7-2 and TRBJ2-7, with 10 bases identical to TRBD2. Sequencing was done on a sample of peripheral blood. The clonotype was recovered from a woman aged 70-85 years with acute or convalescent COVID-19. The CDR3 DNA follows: TGTGCCAGCAGCTTAGCCGCTAGCGGGAGTTACGAGCAGTACTTC. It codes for CASSLAASGSYEQYF. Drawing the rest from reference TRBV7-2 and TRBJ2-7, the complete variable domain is GAGVSQSPSNKVTEKGKDVELRCDPISGHTALYWYRQSLGQGLEFLIYFQGNSAPDKSGLPSDRFSAERTGGSVSTLTIQRTQQEDSAVYLCASSLAASGSYEQYFGPGTRLTVT.